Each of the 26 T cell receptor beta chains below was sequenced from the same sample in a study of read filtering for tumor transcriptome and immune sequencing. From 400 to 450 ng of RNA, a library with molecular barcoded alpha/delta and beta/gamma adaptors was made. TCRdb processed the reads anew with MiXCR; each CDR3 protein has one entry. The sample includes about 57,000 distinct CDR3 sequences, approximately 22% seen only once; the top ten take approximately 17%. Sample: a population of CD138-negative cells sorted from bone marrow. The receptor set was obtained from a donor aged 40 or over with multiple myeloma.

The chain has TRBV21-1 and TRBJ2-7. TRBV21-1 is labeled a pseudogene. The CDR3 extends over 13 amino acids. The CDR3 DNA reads TGTGCCAGCAGCAAAGTACCTGGGCACGAGCAGTACTTC. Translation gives CASSKVPGHEQYF.

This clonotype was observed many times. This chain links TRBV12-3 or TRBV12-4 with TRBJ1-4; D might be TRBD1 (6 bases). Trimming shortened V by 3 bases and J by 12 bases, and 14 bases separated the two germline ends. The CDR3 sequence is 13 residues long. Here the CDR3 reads CASSFNAGAQLFF. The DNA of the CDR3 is TGTGCCAGCAGTTTTAACGCGGGGGCACAACTGTTTTTT.

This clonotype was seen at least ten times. The CDR3 DNA follows: TGCGCCAGCAGTCATCCCTCGCTAGCGGGGAGCACAGATACGCAGTATTTT. This codes for CASSHPSLAGSTDTQYF. V usage is TRBV23-1 and J usage is TRBJ2-3, with TRBD2 matching over 9 bases. TRBV23-1 is flagged as an ORF with uncertain function. Trimming at V came to 3 bases and at J to 0 bases, leaving 7 bases not matched to a gene. The CDR3 is 17 amino acids.

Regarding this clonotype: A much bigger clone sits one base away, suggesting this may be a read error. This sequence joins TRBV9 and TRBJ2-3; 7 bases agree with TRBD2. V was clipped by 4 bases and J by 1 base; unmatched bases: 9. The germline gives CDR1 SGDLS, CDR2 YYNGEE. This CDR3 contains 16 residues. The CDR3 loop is CASSKNQRGRTDTQYF. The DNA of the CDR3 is TGTGCCAGCAGCAAAAACCAGCGGGGACGCACAGATACGCAGTATTTT.

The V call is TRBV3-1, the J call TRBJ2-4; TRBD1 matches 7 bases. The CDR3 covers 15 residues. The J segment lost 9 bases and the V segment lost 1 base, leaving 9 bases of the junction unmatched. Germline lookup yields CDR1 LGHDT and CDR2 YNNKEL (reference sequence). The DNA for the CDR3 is TGTGCCAGCAGCCAAGGATGGGACAGTCGTTCCATTCAGTACTTC. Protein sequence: CASSQGWDSRSIQYF.

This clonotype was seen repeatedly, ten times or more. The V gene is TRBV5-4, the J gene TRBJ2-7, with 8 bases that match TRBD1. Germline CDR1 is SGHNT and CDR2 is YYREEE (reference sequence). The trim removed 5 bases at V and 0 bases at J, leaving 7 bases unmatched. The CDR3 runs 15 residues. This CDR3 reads CASRATGAGSYEQYF. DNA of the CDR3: TGTGCCAGCAGGGCGACAGGGGCGGGCTCCTACGAGCAGTACTTC.

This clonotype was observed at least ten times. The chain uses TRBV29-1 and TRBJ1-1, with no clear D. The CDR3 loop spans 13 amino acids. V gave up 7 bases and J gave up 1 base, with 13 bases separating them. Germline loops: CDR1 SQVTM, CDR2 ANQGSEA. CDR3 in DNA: TGCAGCGCAAGGGAGCAAGAGAACACTGAAGCTTTCTTT. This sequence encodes CSAREQENTEAFF.

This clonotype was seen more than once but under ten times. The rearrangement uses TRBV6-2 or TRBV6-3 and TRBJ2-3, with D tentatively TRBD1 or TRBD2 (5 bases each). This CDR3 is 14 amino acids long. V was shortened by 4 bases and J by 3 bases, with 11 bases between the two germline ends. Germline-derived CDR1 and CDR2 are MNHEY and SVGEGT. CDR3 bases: TGTGCCAGCAGTTGGGACCACTTGACAGATACGCAGTATTTT. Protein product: CASSWDHLTDTQYF.

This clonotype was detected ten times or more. The CDR3 protein is CASSLFDSAKFF. The CDR3 region has the DNA TGTGCCAGCAGCTTATTTGATTCGGCCAAGTTCTTC. The chain recombines TRBV7-3 with TRBJ2-1; D unclear. The CDR3 runs 12 residues. V lost 2 bases to trimming and J lost 14 bases, with 13 bases between them. CDR1 is SGHTA, CDR2 FQGTGA, per germline.

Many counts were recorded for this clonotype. CDR3 nucleotide sequence: TGTGCCACAACACAGGGGACGGTTGAGCAGTTCTTC. Amino acids: CATTQGTVEQFF. The chain combines TRBV28 with TRBJ2-1, with TRBD1 matching 7 bases. Germline CDR1 MDHEN, CDR2 SYDVKM. The CDR3 is 12 residues long. V gave up 10 bases and J gave up 9 bases; unmatched junction bases: 9.

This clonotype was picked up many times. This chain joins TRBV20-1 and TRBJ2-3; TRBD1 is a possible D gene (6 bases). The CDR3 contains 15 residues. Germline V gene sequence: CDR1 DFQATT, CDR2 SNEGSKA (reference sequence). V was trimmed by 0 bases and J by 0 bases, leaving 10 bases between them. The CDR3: CSARDWTASTDTQYF. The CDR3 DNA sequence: TGCAGTGCTAGAGATTGGACAGCGAGCACAGATACGCAGTATTTT.

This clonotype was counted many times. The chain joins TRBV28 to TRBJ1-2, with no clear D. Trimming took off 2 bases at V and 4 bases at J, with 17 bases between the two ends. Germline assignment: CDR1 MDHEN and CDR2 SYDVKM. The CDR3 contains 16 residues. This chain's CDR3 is CASSLGARWVGYGYTF. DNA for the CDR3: TGTGCCAGCAGTTTAGGAGCCCGATGGGTTGGCTATGGCTACACCTTC.

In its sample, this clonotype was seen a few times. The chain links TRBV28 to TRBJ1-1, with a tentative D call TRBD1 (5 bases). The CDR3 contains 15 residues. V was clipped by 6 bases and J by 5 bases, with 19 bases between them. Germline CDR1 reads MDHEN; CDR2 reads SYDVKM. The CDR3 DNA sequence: TGTGCCAGCAGCTCTCCCCCGGGGCTAGGGACTGAAGCTTTCTTT. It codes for CASSSPPGLGTEAFF. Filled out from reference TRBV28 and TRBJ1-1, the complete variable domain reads DVKVTQSSRYLVKRTGEKVFLECVQDMDHENMFWYRQDPGLGLRLIYFSYDVKMKEKGDIPEGYSVSREKKERFSLILESASTNQTSMYLCASSSPPGLGTEAFFGQGTRLTVV.

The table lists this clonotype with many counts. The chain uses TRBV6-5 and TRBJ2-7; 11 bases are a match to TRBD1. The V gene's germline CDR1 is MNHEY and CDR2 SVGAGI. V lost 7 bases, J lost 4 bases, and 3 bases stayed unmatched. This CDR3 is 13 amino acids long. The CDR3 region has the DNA TGTGCCAGCAACCGGGACAGGGGGTACGAGCAGTACTTC. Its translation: CASNRDRGYEQYF.

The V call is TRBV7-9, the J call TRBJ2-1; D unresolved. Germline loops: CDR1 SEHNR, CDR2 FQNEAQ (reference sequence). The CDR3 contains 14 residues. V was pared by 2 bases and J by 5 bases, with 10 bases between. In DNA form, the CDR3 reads TGTGCCAGCAGCTTACAAAACGGCCACAATGAGCAGTTCTTC. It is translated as CASSLQNGHNEQFF.

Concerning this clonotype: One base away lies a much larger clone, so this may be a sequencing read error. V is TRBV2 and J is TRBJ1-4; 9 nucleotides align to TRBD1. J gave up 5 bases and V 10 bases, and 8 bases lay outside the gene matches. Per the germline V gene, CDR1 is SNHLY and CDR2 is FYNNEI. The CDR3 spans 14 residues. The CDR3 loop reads CANTPGTGNEKLFF. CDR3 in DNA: TGTGCCAACACTCCCGGGACAGGGAATGAAAAACTGTTTTTT.

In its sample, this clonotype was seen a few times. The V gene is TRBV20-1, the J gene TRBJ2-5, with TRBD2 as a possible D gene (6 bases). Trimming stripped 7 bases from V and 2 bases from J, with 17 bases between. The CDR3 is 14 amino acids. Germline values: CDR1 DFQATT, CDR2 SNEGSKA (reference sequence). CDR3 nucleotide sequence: TGCAGTGGGGGTGTGGCGGGGCAACAAGAGACCCAGTACTTC. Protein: CSGGVAGQQETQYF.

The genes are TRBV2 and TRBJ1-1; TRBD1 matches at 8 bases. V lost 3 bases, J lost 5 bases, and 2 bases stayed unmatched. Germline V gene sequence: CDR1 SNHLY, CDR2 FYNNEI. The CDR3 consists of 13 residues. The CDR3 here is CASSDQGATEAFF. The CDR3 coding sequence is TGTGCCAGCAGTGACCAGGGGGCGACTGAAGCTTTCTTT.

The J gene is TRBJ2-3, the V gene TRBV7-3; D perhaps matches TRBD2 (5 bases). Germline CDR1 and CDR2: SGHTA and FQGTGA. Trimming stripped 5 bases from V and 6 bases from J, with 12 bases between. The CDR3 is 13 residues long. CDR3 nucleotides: TGTGCCAGCAGCCCCTCTGCGGGCGATACGCAGTATTTT. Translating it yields CASSPSAGDTQYF.

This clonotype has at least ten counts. The DNA of the CDR3 is TGCGCCAGCAGCGAGGACTACTCTGGAAACACCATATATTTT. This translates into CASSEDYSGNTIYF. The J gene is TRBJ1-3, the V gene TRBV5-1; D is uncertain. The germline CDR1 and CDR2 sequences are SGHRS and YFSETQ. Between the trimmed V and J ends, which lost 4 bases and 0 bases, there was a span of 8 bases. CDR3 length equals 14 residues.

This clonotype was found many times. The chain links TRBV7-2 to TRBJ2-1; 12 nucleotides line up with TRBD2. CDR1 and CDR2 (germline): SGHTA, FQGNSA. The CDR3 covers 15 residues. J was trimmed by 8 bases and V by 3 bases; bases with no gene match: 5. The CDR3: CASSLVGTSGHEQFF. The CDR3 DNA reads TGTGCCAGCAGCTTGGTAGGGACTAGCGGGCATGAGCAGTTCTTC.

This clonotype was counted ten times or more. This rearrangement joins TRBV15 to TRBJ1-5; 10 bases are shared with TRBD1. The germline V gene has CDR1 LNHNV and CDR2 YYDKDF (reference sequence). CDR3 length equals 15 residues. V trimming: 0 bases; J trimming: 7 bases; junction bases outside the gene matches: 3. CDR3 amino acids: CATSRETGGGQPQHF. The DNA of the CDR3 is TGTGCCACCAGCAGAGAGACAGGGGGCGGCCAGCCCCAGCATTTT.

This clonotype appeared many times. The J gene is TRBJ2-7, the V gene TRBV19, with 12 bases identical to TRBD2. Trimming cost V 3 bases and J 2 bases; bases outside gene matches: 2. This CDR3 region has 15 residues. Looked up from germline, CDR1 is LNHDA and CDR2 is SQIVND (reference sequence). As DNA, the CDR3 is TGTGCCAGTAGTATCGGACTAGCGGGAACCTACGAGCAGTACTTC. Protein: CASSIGLAGTYEQYF.

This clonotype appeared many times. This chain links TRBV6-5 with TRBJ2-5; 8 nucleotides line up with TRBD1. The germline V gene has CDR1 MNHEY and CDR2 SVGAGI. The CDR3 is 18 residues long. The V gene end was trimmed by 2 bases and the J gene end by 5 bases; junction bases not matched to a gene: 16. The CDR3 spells CASSYPRLVTGAVETQYF. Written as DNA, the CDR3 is TGTGCCAGCAGTTACCCCCGCCTAGTGACAGGGGCGGTGGAGACCCAGTACTTC.

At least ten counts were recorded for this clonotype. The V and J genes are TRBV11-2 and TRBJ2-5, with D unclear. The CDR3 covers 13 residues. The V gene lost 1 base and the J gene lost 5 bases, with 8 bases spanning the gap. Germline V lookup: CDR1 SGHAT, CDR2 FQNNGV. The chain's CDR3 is CASSLGAGETQYF. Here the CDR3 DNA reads TGTGCCAGCAGCTTAGGCGCCGGGGAGACCCAGTACTTC.

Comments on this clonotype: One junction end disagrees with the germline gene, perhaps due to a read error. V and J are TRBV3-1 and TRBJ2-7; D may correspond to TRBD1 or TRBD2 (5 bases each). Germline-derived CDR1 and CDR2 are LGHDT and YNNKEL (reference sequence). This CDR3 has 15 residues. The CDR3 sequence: CASSHLGRSSCEQYF. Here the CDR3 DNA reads TGTGCCAGCAGCCACCTGGGACGGTCCTCCTGCGAGCAGTACTTC.